This TCR beta chain stems from a study of T cells in Graves' hyperthyroidism and ophthalmopathy. As for the study in general: Any treatment followed the collection of peripheral blood at initial diagnosis.

From roughly 9.2 ml of fresh peripheral blood, PBMCs were isolated. This clonotype came up many times. The CDR3 has 15 residues. With 2 bases clipped from V and 1 base from J, the junction kept 4 bases outside the gene matches. Looked up from germline, CDR1 is KGHSH and CDR2 is LQKENI. It was RNA transcripts that yielded the amplified TCR beta CDR3 regions. The TCR CDR3 was amplified in a first-round RT-PCR using the HTBI primer set. TCRdb redid the calling of the multiplex PCR reads with MiXCR, one entry per CDR3 protein. In the table there are hundreds of thousands of distinct CDR3 sequences, roughly 15% of which are singletons.

The sequence was obtained from a woman between 45 and 65 years old with Graves' ophthalmopathy. The sample comprised blood. V gene TRBV18 combines with J gene TRBJ1-1, with 7 positions matching TRBD1. The DNA for the CDR3 is TGTGCCAGCTCACCAGGACAGGAAAGGAACACTGAAGCTTTCTTT. It yields the protein CASSPGQERNTEAFF. Full variable domain (outside the CDR3, taken from reference TRBV18 and TRBJ1-1): NAGVMQNPRHLVRRRGQEARLRCSPMKGHSHVYWYRQLPEEGLKFMVYLQKENIIDESGMPKERFSAEFPKEGPSILRIQQVVRGDSAAYFCASSPGQERNTEAFFGQGTRLTVV.